This is a list of T cell receptor beta chains from one sample in a study of T cells after yellow fever vaccination. TCRdb independently ran MiXCR on the 5' RACE reads; one entry per CDR3 protein. Here the sample spans 500,000 to 650,000 distinct CDR3 sequences, approximately 15% being singletons. The sample in question was PBMCs, obtained on the day of the yellow fever booster vaccination. The receptors shown here come from a man in his thirties or forties who received the YFV17D yellow fever vaccine. Both conserved end residues are part of each CDR3. Each record gives: V gene, clone size, J gene, D gene, CDR3 DNA, CDR3 protein. A D gene is named only where the DNA matches it firmly. Part of the rows lack a size; the others show once, few, many or a class for expanded clones.

TRBV7-9	-	TRBJ2-3	-	TGTGCCAGGGGCCCTGGTCCCATTTGCGGGAATATGGATACGCAGTATTTT	CARGPGPICGNMDTQYF
TRBV20-1	few	TRBJ1-5	-	TGCAGTGCTATCCCGGGGTTTTATAGCAATCAGCCCCAGCATTTT	CSAIPGFYSNQPQHF
TRBV20-1	many	TRBJ2-2	-	TGCAGTGGGGCGCCGGGAAACACCGGGGAGCTGTTTTTT	CSGAPGNTGELFF
TRBV7-8	-	TRBJ2-7	TRBD2	TGTGCCAGCAGCTCCAGCAACAGAGGACTAGCGGGGTCCTACGAGCAGTACTTC	CASSSSNRGLAGSYEQYF
TRBV20-1	-	TRBJ2-5	-	TGCAGTGCGGAGAGGGGGGCGCAGGGAGAGACCCAGTACTTC	CSAERGAQGETQYF
TRBV5-1	-	TRBJ2-3	-	TGCGCCAGCAGCTTGCAGTCAGAGATTAGCACAGATACGCAGTATTTT	CASSLQSEISTDTQYF
TRBV10-3	-	TRBJ2-2	-	TGTGCCATCAGTGAATCTAGGACGAACACCGGGGAGCTGTTTTTT	CAISESRTNTGELFF
TRBV24-1	many	TRBJ2-2	-	TGTGCCACCTCCTCTGGTCCCGGGGAGCTGTTTTTT	CATSSGPGELFF
TRBV10-3	few	TRBJ2-3	-	TGTGCCATCAGTGGGTCGGGGAGGATCGATACGCAGTATTTT	CAISGSGRIDTQYF
TRBV7-2	-	TRBJ2-7	-	TGTGCCAGCTCTAATTACCCTTTAGGCTACGAGCAGTACTTC	CASSNYPLGYEQYF
TRBV2	few	TRBJ2-7	-	TGTGCCAGCACAAAGGAATACGAGCAGTACTTC	CASTKEYEQYF
TRBV7-8	-	TRBJ2-7	TRBD2	TGTGCCAGCAGCCCCAGGACTAGCGGGAGGGTCGAGCAGTACTTC	CASSPRTSGRVEQYF
TRBV10-3	few	TRBJ2-1	-	TGTGCCATCGGTGGGACTCCGAATGAGCAGTTCTTC	CAIGGTPNEQFF
TRBV7-6	few	TRBJ2-7	-	TGTGCCAGCAGCCCCCCTTCCGGGCGCGTGGGCGAGCAGTACTTC	CASSPPSGRVGEQYF
TRBV6-2/TRBV6-3	few	TRBJ2-1	TRBD2	TGTGCCAGCAGTTACTCGATAATTCCTAGCGGGAGAATCCAATCCTACAATGAGCAGTTCTTC	CASSYSIIPSGRIQSYNEQFF
TRBV7-2	few	TRBJ2-3	-	TGTGCCAGCAGCTTAAGGGCAGGGGAAATAGATACGCAGTATTTT	CASSLRAGEIDTQYF
TRBV28	-	TRBJ2-7	TRBD1	TGTGCCAGCAGTCTCGGACAGGGGAACCACTTC	CASSLGQGNHF
TRBV20-1	-	TRBJ2-7	-	TGCAGTGCTATCCAGACAGGTGCTACCTACGAGCAGTACTTC	CSAIQTGATYEQYF
TRBV29-1	-	TRBJ1-5	-	TGCAGCGTTGGGGGGACATGGGATCAGCCCCAGCATTTT	CSVGGTWDQPQHF
TRBV7-2	few	TRBJ1-2	TRBD1	TGTGCCAGCAGCTTGCAGGGCTTCGGGACAGGCGTCTGTGGCTACACCTTC	CASSLQGFGTGVCGYTF
TRBV4-2	many	TRBJ2-7	-	TGTGCCAGCAGCCAAGTTGGACCGGGTGAGCAGTACTTC	CASSQVGPGEQYF
TRBV5-1	many	TRBJ2-5	-	TGCGCCAGCAGCTTGGTTCCTCCGGAGACCCAGTACTTC	CASSLVPPETQYF
TRBV30	-	TRBJ2-2	-	TGTGCCTGGCCCGACAGTTTAAACGGGGAGCTGTTTTTT	CAWPDSLNGELFF
TRBV7-2	few	TRBJ1-4	-	TGTGCCAGCAGCTTCACCGGGACCGAGAATGAAAAACTGTTTTTT	CASSFTGTENEKLFF